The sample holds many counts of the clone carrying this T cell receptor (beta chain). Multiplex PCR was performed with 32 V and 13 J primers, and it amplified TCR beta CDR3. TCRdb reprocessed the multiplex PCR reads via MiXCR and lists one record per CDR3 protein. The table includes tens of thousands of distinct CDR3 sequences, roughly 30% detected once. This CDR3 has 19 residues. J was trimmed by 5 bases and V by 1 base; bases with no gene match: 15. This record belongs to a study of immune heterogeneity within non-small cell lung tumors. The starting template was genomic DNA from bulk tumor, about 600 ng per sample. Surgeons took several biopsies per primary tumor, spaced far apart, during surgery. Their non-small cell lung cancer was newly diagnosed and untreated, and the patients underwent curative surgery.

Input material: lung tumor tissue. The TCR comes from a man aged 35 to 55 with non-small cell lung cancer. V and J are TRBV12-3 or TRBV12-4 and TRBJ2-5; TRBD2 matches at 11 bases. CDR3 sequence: CASSLVTTSGIGPVETQYF. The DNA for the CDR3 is TGTGCCAGCAGTTTAGTTACGACTAGCGGGATAGGGCCGGTGGAGACCCAGTACTTC.